This T cell receptor beta chain is from a study of T cell responses to AZD1222 COVID-19 vaccine (dated by TCRdb to the early 2020s). With respect to the entire study: Because spike-specific TCR depth and breadth did not differ between the two schedules, AZD1222 recipients who got a second dose at roughly 4 weeks were pooled with those who got a second dose at roughly 12 weeks. Trial participants were enrolled by age into subgroups of 18-55, 56-69 and 70-plus years, and about 150, 27 and 61 TCR-sequenced participants, respectively, were included in these subgroups. A total of 233 trial participants underwent TCR sequencing, of whom 200 to 220 received two doses of AZD1222 and about 25 received two doses of the MenACWY control vaccine.

Explained via the paper, the time point label denotes: baseline before first vaccination. Samples from vaccinated people were obtained from the UK trials COV001 and COV002, which included a single-blind randomized controlled phase 2/3 trial of AZD1222 (ChAdOx1 nCoV-19) in healthy adults. For TCRbeta chain sequencing, PBMC samples were collected from trial participants at day 0 and at day 28 after the second dose. Including cysteine and phenylalanine, the CDR3 has 12 amino acids. The only DNA kept is the CDR3, 36 bases in frame from the first base. V is reduced by 6 bases and J by 3 bases, leaving a spacing of 9 bases between them. With regard to this clone: Its antigen has not been determined. Base qualities are not at hand, and no much larger clone is one base apart.

The CDR3 regions of human TCRbeta chains were analyzed by immunosequencing. From the authors' description of their analysis: TCRs in the repertoires were compared against a reference library of SARS-CoV-2-specific TCRs that had been generated with the MIRA antigen-specificity platform. Breadth meant the fraction of unique TCRs that were SARS-CoV-2-associated, whereas depth meant the fraction of total T cells that were SARS-CoV-2-associated. Each spike-specific TCR was assigned to its reactive spike region and to a CD4 or CD8 class using the MIRA data. Log10-transformed breadth and depth values were compared by one-way ANOVA with Sidak's multiple comparisons tests. In TCRdb, the immuneACCESS table is reduced to in-frame sequences with V and J assigned. These tables do not hold every clone; where another copy was compared, an unresolved V gene accounts for under half, and the others remain unexplained. D and trimming come from the DNA, and the V and J calls and clone size come from that table. This sample holds roughly 150,000 clones; 89% were observed only once. The leading ten clones occupy 5.1% of the sample.

What the study reported, not specific to this receptor: In the small 56-69-year group, the increase in depth fell short of significance, most likely because of low power. Nearly half of unique spike-specific TCRs reportedly recognized epitopes outside regions mutated in the B.1.351 and B.1.1.7 variants. Conclusions about previously exposed vaccinees were limited because only six or seven AZD1222 recipients were SARS-CoV-2 seropositive at baseline. Most participants were white British and females outnumbered males, and the authors suggested that clonal diversity may have been underestimated. No day 14 peak-response samples were available, so repertoires were characterized only after the peak T cell response. A significant rise in spike-specific TCR breadth and depth was observed after two AZD1222 doses relative to day 0 and relative to MenACWY recipients. The whole spike protein was spanned by vaccine-associated CD4 TCRs, and dominant responses were seen in regions 160-218 and 743-854.

The sample here was peripheral blood, taken on day 0 of AZD1222 vaccination. The TCR sequence derives from an adult in good health. The sequence joins TRBV12-3 or TRBV12-4 to TRBJ2-7, and the D gene may be TRBD2, 6 bases matching. The nucleotide sequence reads TGTGCCAGCAGGACGGGAGACTACGAGCAGTACTTC. The encoded protein is CASRTGDYEQYF.